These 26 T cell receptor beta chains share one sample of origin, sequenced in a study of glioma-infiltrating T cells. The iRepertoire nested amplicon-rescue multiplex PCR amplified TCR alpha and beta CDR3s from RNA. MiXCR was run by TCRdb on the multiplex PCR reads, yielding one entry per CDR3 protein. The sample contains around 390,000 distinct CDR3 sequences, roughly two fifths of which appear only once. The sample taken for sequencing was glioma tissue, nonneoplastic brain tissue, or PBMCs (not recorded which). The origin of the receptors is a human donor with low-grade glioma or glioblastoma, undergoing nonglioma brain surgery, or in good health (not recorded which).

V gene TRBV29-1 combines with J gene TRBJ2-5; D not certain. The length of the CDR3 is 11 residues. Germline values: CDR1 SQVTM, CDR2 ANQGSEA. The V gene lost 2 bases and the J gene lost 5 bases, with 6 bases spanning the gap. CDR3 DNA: TGCAGCGTTGAATTGGCTGAGACCCAGTACTTC. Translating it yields CSVELAETQYF. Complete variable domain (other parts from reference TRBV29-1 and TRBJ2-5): SAVISQKPSRDICQRGTSLTIQCQVDSQVTMMFWYRQQPGQSLTLIATANQGSEATYESGFVIDKFPISRPNLTFSTLTVSNMSPEDSSIYLCSVELAETQYFGPGTRLLVL.

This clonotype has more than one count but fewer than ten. This chain's CDR3 is CASGPRTNIQYF. In DNA form, the CDR3 reads TGTGCCAGCGGGCCACGGACGAACATTCAGTACTTC. The chain recombines TRBV6-1 with TRBJ2-4; D gene ambiguous. V was trimmed by 8 bases and J by 7 bases, leaving 12 bases between them. The CDR3 is 12 amino acids. Germline V gives CDR1 MNHNS, CDR2 SASEGT.

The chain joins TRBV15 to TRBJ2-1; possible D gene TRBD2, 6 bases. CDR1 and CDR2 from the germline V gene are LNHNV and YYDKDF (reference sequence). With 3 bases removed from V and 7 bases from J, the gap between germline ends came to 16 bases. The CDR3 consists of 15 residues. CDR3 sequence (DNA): TGTGCCACCAGCAGTGGGACTTCCTCAGCTAATGAGCAGTTCTTC. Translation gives CATSSGTSSANEQFF.

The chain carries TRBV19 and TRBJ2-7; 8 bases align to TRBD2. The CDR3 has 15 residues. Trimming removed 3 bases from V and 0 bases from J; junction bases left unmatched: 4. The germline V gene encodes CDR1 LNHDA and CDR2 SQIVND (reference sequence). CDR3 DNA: TGTGCCAGTAGTATGACTAGCGCGCGCTCCTACGAGCAGTACTTC. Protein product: CASSMTSARSYEQYF.

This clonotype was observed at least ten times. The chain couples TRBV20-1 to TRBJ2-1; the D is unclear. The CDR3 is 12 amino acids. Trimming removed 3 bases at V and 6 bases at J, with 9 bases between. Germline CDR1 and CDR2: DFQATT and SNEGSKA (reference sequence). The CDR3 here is CSASIQTNEQFF. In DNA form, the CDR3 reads TGCAGTGCTAGCATACAGACCAATGAGCAGTTCTTC.

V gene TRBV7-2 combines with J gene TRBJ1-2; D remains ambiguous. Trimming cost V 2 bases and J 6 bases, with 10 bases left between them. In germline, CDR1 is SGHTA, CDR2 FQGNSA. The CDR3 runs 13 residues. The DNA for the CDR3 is TGTGCCAGCAGCTTATTGAATGGGAATGGCTACACCTTC. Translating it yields CASSLLNGNGYTF.

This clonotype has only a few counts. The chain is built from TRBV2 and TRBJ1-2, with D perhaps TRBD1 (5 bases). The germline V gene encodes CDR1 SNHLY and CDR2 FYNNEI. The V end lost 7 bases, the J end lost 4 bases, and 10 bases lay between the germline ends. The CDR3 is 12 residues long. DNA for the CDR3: TGTGCCAGCATACGTAGGGGCTATGGCTACACCTTC. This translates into CASIRRGYGYTF.

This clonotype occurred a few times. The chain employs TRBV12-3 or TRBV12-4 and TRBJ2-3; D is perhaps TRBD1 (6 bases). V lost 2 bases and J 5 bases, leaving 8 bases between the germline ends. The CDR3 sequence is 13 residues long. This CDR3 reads CASSLQGRDTQYF. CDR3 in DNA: TGTGCCAGCAGTTTACAGGGGAGAGATACGCAGTATTTT.

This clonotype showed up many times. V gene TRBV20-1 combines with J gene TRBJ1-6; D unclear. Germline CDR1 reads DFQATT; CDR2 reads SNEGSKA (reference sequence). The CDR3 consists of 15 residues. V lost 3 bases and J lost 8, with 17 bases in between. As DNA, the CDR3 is TGCAGTGCTAGTCCCGTAACCGGGTTTCATTCACCCCTCCACTTT. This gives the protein CSASPVTGFHSPLHF.

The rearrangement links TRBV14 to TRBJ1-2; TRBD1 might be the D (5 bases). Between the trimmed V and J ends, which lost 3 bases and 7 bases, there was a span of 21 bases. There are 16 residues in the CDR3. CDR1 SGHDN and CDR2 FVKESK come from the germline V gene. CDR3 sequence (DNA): TGTGCCAGCAGCCAGCGGGGGGACCCTTCCCTTGGTGGCTACACCTTC. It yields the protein CASSQRGDPSLGGYTF.

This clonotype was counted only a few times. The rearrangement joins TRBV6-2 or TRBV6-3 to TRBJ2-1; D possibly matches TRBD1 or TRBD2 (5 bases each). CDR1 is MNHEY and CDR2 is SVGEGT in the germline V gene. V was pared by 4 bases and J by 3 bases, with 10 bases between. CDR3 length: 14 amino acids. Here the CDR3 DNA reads TGTGCCAGCAGTTGGGGGTACGGCTACAATGAGCAGTTCTTC. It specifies CASSWGYGYNEQFF.

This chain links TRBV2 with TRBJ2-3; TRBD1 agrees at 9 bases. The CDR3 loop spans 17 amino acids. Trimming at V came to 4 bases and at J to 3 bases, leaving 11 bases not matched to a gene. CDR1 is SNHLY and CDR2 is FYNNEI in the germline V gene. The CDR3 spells CASSALRGTGWTDTQYF. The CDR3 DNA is TGTGCCAGCAGTGCACTAAGGGGGACAGGGTGGACAGATACGCAGTATTTT.

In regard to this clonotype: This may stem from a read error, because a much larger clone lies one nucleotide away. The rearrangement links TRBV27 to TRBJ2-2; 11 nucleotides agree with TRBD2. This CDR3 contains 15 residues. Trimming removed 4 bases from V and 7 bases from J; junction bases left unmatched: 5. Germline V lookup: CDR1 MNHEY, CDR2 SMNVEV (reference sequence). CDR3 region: CASSYNLAGGGELFF. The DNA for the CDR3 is TGTGCCAGCAGTTACAACCTAGCGGGAGGCGGGGAGCTGTTTTTT.

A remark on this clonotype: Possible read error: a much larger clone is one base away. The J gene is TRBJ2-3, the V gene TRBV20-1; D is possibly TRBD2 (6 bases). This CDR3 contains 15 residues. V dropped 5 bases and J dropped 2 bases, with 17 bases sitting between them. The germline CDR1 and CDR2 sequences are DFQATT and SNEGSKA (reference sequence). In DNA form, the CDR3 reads TGCAGTGCTGAGACTAGAAGAGGGGTCACAGATACGCAGTATTTT. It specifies CSAETRRGVTDTQYF.

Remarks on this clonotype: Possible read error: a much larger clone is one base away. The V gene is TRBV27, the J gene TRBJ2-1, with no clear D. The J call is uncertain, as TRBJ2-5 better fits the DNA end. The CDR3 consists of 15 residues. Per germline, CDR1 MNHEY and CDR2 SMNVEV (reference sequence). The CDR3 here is CASSLYSNGQETQYF. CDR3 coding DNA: TGTGCCAGCAGTTTATACTCTAACGGGCAAGAGACCCAGTACTTC.

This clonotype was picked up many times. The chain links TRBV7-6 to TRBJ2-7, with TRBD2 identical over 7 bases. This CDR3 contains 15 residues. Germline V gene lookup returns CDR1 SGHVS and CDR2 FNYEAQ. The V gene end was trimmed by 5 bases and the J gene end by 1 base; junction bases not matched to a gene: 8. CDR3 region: CASSPMSGASYEQYF. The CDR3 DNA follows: TGTGCCAGCAGCCCTATGAGCGGGGCTTCCTACGAGCAGTACTTC.

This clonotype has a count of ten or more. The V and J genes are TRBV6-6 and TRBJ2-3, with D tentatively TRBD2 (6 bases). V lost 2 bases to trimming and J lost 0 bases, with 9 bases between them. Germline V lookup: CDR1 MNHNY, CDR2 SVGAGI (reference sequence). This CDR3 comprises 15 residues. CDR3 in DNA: TGTGCCAGCAGTTACCCCGCGGGGAGCACAGATACGCAGTATTTT. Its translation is CASSYPAGSTDTQYF.

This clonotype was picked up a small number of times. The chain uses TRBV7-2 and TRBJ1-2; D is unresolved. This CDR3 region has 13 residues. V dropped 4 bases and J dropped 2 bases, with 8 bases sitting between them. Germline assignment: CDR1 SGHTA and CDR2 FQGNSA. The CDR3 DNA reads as TGTGCCAGCAGCTCCACACGGAACTATGGCTACACCTTC. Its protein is CASSSTRNYGYTF.

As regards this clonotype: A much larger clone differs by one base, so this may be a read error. This chain's CDR3 is CASRWVIGSPLHF. CDR3 DNA: TGTGCCAGCCGTTGGGTGATCGGTTCACCCCTCCACTTT. This sequence joins TRBV28 and TRBJ1-6; D gene unclear. CDR3 length: 13 residues. The germline gives CDR1 MDHEN, CDR2 SYDVKM. Trimming shortened V by 8 bases and J by 9 bases, and 14 bases separated the two germline ends.

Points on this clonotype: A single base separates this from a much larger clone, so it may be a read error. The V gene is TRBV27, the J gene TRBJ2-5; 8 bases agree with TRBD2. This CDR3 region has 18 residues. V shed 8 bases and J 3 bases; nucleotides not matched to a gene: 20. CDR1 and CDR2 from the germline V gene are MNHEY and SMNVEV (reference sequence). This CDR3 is CASVVTGGITIYEETQYF. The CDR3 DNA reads TGTGCCAGCGTGGTCACGGGAGGGATCACCATCTACGAAGAGACCCAGTACTTC.

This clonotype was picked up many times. Here the CDR3 DNA reads TGTGCCAGCAGTTACGCACTAGCGGGCTACGAGCAGTACTTC. This codes for CASSYALAGYEQYF. The V and J genes are TRBV6-2 or TRBV6-3 and TRBJ2-7; 9 bases match TRBD2. The germline V gene encodes CDR1 MNHEY and CDR2 SVGEGT. The CDR3 totals 14 residues. V lost 2 bases, J lost 3 bases, and 2 bases stayed unmatched.

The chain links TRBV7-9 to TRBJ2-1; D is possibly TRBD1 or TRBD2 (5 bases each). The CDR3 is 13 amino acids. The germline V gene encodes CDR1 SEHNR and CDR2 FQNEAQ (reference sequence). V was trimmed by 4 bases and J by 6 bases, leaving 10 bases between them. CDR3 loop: CASSWGTVNEQFF. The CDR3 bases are TGTGCCAGCAGCTGGGGGACCGTCAATGAGCAGTTCTTC.

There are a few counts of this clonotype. The CDR3 loop is CASSLGGQGQPQHF. In DNA, the CDR3 is TGTGCCAGCAGCTTAGGGGGGCAGGGTCAGCCCCAGCATTTT. The rearrangement joins TRBV7-2 to TRBJ1-5; TRBD1 is a possible D gene (6 bases). The germline CDR1 and CDR2 sequences are SGHTA and FQGNSA. This CDR3 contains 14 residues. V was trimmed by 1 base and J by 6 bases, leaving 10 bases between them.

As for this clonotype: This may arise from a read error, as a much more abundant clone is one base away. As DNA, the CDR3 is TGCAGTGCTAGAAGGGGGCCAAGCTCCTACGAGCAGAACTTC. This sequence encodes CSARRGPSSYEQNF. The chain combines TRBV20-1 with TRBJ2-7; 7 bases line up with TRBD1. Per the germline V gene, CDR1 is DFQATT and CDR2 is SNEGSKA (reference sequence). The CDR3 extends over 14 amino acids.

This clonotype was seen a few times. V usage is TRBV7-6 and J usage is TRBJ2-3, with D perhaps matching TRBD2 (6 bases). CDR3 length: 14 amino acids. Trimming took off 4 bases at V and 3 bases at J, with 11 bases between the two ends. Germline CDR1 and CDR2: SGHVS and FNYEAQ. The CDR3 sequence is CASSYWRETDTQYF. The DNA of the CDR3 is TGTGCCAGCAGCTACTGGAGGGAGACAGATACGCAGTATTTT.

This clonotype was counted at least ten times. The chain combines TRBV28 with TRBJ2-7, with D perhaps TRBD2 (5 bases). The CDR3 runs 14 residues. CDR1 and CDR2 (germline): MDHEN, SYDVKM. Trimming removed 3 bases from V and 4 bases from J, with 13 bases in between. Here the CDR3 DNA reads TGTGCCAGCAGTTTCGCCGGGGAGAGGTACGAGCAGTACTTC. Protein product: CASSFAGERYEQYF.